This passage covers 22 T cell receptor beta chains from one sample sequenced in a study of OX40 agonist ivuxolimab in advanced cancers. Profiling relied on immunoSEQ multiplex PCR, and the TCRdb table lists in-frame clones only, not all of them. The data show about 28,000 clones, around nine tenths seen once. Sequencing was performed on CD4+ or CD8+ T cells sorted from blood, taken in a trial of the OX40 agonist ivuxolimab. Source of these receptors: an adult with an advanced solid tumor such as melanoma, head and neck, liver or kidney cancer.

V usage is TRBV5-1 and J usage is TRBJ2-1, with D possibly TRBD2 on 6 matching bases. The V end lost 6 bases, the J end lost 9 bases, and 16 bases lay between the germline ends. The germline gives CDR1 SGHRS, CDR2 YFSETQ. This CDR3 spans 13 amino acids. The DNA for the CDR3 is TGCGCCAGCATCCCGGAGGGCCTCAGTGAGCAGTTCTTC. This codes for CASIPEGLSEQFF.

This clone was recorded only once. The chain joins TRBV7-3 to TRBJ1-1, with unresolved D. This CDR3 contains 14 residues. The germline V and J ends were trimmed by 5 bases and 9 bases, with 19 bases remaining between them. Germline V lookup: CDR1 SGHTA, CDR2 FQGTGA. The CDR3 region has the DNA TGTGCCAGCAGCCCCCCGGGCAAACCGGACCAAGCTTTCTTT. It codes for CASSPPGKPDQAFF.

The chain links TRBV18 to TRBJ1-3; TRBD1 matches at 8 bases. CDR3 length: 16 residues. Per the germline V gene, CDR1 is KGHSH and CDR2 is LQKENI. The trim removed 5 bases at V and 2 bases at J, leaving 8 bases unmatched. CDR3 protein: CASSSRDRPPGNTIYF. The CDR3 nucleotides read TGTGCCAGCTCATCCAGGGACAGGCCCCCTGGAAACACCATATATTTT.

This chain links TRBV4-1 with TRBJ1-1; D may be TRBD1 (6 bases). Deletions cut 4 bases from V and 4 bases from J, with 13 bases between. CDR3 length: 14 amino acids. CDR1 is MGHRA, CDR2 YSYEKL, per germline. CDR3 region: CASSPTGLSTEAFF. Here the CDR3 DNA reads TGCGCCAGCAGCCCGACAGGCCTATCCACTGAAGCTTTCTTT.

J is TRBJ2-3 and V is TRBV4-2; 10 bases align to TRBD2. The V gene end was trimmed by 4 bases and the J gene end by 3 bases; junction bases not matched to a gene: 4. The CDR3 is made up of 15 amino acids. Germline CDR1 is LGHNA and CDR2 is YNFKEQ. CDR3 sequence (DNA): TGTGCCAGCAGCCCGCTAGCGGGAGAGACAGATACGCAGTATTTT. It translates to CASSPLAGETDTQYF.

The J gene is TRBJ2-2, the V gene TRBV9; weak D call: TRBD1 (5 bases). CDR3 size: 16 residues. CDR1 is SGDLS, CDR2 YYNGEE, per germline. V was cut by 4 bases and J by 5 bases, with 18 bases left in between. Here the CDR3 reads CASSINTQGSTGELFF. The CDR3 DNA follows: TGTGCCAGCAGCATAAACACTCAGGGTTCGACCGGGGAGCTGTTTTTT.

The V call is TRBV7-9, the J call TRBJ2-7; a possible D gene is TRBD1 (6 bases). There are 13 residues in the CDR3. The germline V and J ends were trimmed by 5 bases and 3 bases, with 11 bases remaining between them. From germline, CDR1 is SEHNR and CDR2 FQNEAQ (reference sequence). The CDR3 nucleotides read TGTGCCAGCAGCCCCCGGGACAACTACGAGCAGTACTTC. Protein product: CASSPRDNYEQYF.

The chain links TRBV30 to TRBJ1-1; the match to TRBD1 covers 9 bases. Germline CDR1 reads GTSNPN; CDR2 reads SVGIG (reference sequence). The junction had 2 bases not matched to a gene; V was cut back by 1 base and J by 5 bases. This CDR3 is 13 amino acids long. The CDR3 nucleotides are TGTGCCTGGAGTGAGGACAGGGGAACTGAAGCTTTCTTT. Translated, it gives CAWSEDRGTEAFF.

CDR3 nucleotides: TGTGCCAGTAGTCATCAGGGCGGGGAGCTGTTTTTT. Translation gives CASSHQGGELFF. The rearrangement links TRBV19 to TRBJ2-2; D might be TRBD1 (5 bases). Germline CDR1 reads LNHDA; CDR2 reads SQIVND (reference sequence). This CDR3 has 12 amino acids. V lost 5 bases to trimming and J lost 7 bases, with 8 bases between them.

Written as DNA, the CDR3 is TGTGCCAGCAGCTTGGCGCAGGGGATTCGCACTGAAGCTTTCTTT. Its protein is CASSLAQGIRTEAFF. This rearrangement joins TRBV7-6 to TRBJ1-1; D might be TRBD1 (6 bases). V shed 3 bases and J shed 4 bases, with 15 bases lying between them. The germline V gene encodes CDR1 SGHVS and CDR2 FNYEAQ. CDR3 length equals 15 residues.

The chain combines TRBV9 with TRBJ2-2, with D possibly matching TRBD2 (6 bases). Germline lookup yields CDR1 SGDLS and CDR2 YYNGEE. The CDR3 sequence is 15 residues long. The V end was cut by 4 bases, the J end by 4 bases, with 14 bases between. For the CDR3, the DNA is TGTGCCAGCAGCCAGGAGGGGTCGGTCACCGGGGAGCTGTTTTTT. Its translation is CASSQEGSVTGELFF.

As concerns this clone: Other nucleotide sequences from this sample produce the same CDR3. The gene calls are TRBV9 and TRBJ2-1; D is possibly TRBD2 (6 bases). This CDR3 has 13 residues. The germline CDR1 and CDR2 sequences are SGDLS and YYNGEE. V shed 5 bases and J shed 0 bases, with 6 bases lying between them. DNA of the CDR3: TGTGCCAGCAGTAGCGGCTCCTACAATGAGCAGTTCTTC. Translating it yields CASSSGSYNEQFF.

V gene TRBV5-4 combines with J gene TRBJ1-2; D is undetermined. CDR1 is SGHNT, CDR2 YYREEE, per germline (reference sequence). V was pared by 0 bases and J by 4 bases, with 10 bases between. The CDR3 has 14 amino acids. In nucleotides, the CDR3 is TGTGCCAGCAGCTTGGCTGGCAGTACCTATGGCTACACCTTC. It is translated as CASSLAGSTYGYTF.

The chain employs TRBV5-1 and TRBJ2-7; D possibly corresponds to TRBD1 (5 bases). CDR3 length: 12 residues. Trimming took off 7 bases at V and 6 bases at J, with 14 bases between the two ends. Per germline, CDR1 SGHRS and CDR2 YFSETQ. The CDR3 region is CASGRTSIEQYF. CDR3 sequence (DNA): TGCGCCAGCGGCAGGACATCGATCGAGCAGTACTTC.

The chain employs TRBV13 and TRBJ1-1; the match to TRBD1 covers 10 bases. With 5 bases clipped from V and 8 bases from J, the junction kept 2 bases outside the gene matches. CDR1 is PRHDT, CDR2 FYEKMQ, per germline (reference sequence). The CDR3 runs to 12 residues. The DNA for the CDR3 is TGTGCCAGCAGCAAGACAGGGGGCGAAGCTTTCTTT. Translated, it gives CASSKTGGEAFF.

V is TRBV6-1 and J is TRBJ1-4; D might be TRBD1 (6 bases). Per germline, CDR1 MNHNS and CDR2 SASEGT. The CDR3 covers 14 residues. Trimming removed 2 bases from V and 8 bases from J, with 12 bases in between. The CDR3, as DNA: TGTGCCAGCAGTGAAAGGACAGATCTGGAAAAACTGTTTTTT. Its translation: CASSERTDLEKLFF.

This chain connects TRBV27 to TRBJ2-7; D not resolved. The V end was cut by 5 bases, the J end by 6 bases, with 11 bases between. Per germline, CDR1 MNHEY and CDR2 SMNVEV (reference sequence). CDR3 size: 12 residues. CDR3 loop: CASSHPGGEQYF. Written as DNA, the CDR3 is TGTGCCAGCAGTCACCCGGGTGGCGAGCAGTACTTC.

This sequence joins TRBV2 and TRBJ2-7; D remains ambiguous. This CDR3 comprises 10 residues. Trimming took 5 bases from V and 3 from J, leaving 2 bases between them. The germline V gene encodes CDR1 SNHLY and CDR2 FYNNEI. The CDR3 protein is CASSNYEQYF. CDR3 bases: TGTGCCAGCAGTAACTACGAGCAGTACTTC.

This sequence joins TRBV10-2 and TRBJ2-5; TRBD1 is a possible D gene (6 bases). Germline CDR1 WSHSY, CDR2 SAAADI. V was shortened by 9 bases and J by 4 bases, with 15 bases between the two germline ends. The CDR3 is 13 amino acids. The CDR3 DNA reads as TGCGCCAGTGTAGGGGGAGCGAGAGAGACCCAGTACTTC. Translating gives CASVGGARETQYF.

This clone has a single count. The J gene is TRBJ1-2, the V gene TRBV10-3; 8 nucleotides agree with TRBD1. The CDR3 consists of 13 residues. J lost 4 bases, V lost 9 bases, and 7 bases had no gene match. The germline V gene has CDR1 ENHRY and CDR2 SYGVKD. CDR3 protein: CAIMTGDIYGYTF. Written as DNA, the CDR3 is TGTGCCATTATGACAGGGGACATCTATGGCTACACCTTC.

The V call is TRBV13, the J call TRBJ2-2, with 8 positions matching TRBD2. The CDR3 spans 15 residues. Germline V gives CDR1 PRHDT, CDR2 FYEKMQ (reference sequence). Losses at the gene ends were 4 bases for V and 4 bases for J; bases not matched to a gene: 5. The CDR3 loop is CASSSKREFTGELFF. As DNA, the CDR3 is TGTGCCAGCAGCTCCAAGCGGGAGTTCACCGGGGAGCTGTTTTTT.

The rearrangement joins TRBV11-2 to TRBJ1-2; no clear D gene. Trimming pared 3 bases from V and 7 bases from J, leaving 12 bases between. CDR1 and CDR2 from the germline V gene are SGHAT and FQNNGV. This CDR3 has 13 amino acids. The chain's CDR3 is CASSFSPSSGYTF. DNA of the CDR3: TGTGCCAGCAGCTTCTCCCCCAGCTCTGGCTACACCTTC.